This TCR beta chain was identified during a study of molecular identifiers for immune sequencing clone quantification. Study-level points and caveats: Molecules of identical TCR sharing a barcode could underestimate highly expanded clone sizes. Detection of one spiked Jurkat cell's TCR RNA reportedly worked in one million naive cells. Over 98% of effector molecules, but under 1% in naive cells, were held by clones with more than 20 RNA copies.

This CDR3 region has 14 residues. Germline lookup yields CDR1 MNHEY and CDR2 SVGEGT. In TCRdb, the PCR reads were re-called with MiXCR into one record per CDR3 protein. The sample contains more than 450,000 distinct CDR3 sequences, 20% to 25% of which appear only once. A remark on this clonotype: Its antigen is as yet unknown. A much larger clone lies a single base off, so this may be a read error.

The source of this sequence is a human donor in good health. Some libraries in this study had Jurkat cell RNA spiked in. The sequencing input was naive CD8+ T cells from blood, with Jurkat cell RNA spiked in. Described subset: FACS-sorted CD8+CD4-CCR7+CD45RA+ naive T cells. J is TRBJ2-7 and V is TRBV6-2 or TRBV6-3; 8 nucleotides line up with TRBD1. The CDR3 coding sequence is TGTGCCGGCAGTTACCCAGGGGGCAGCTACGAGCAGTACTTC. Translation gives CAGSYPGGSYEQYF.